These 9 T cell receptor beta chains were sequenced from one sample in a study of blood T cell repertoires in COVID-19. Libraries were prepared by immunoSEQ multiplex PCR; TCRdb keeps only in-frame clonotypes and omits some of them. The data contain a few hundred thousand clones, roughly nine tenths of them singletons. Sequenced input: PBMCs or T cells enriched from blood (not recorded which). The receptors originated from a man aged 18 to 29 who had recovered from COVID-19.

V is TRBV11-2 and J is TRBJ2-5; a possible D gene is TRBD2 (7 bases). The CDR3 length is 16 residues. V shed 5 bases and J shed 7 bases, with 23 bases lying between them. Germline lookup yields CDR1 SGHAT and CDR2 FQNNGV. The CDR3 reads CASSPTSSGGRGTQYF. The CDR3 region has the DNA TGTGCCAGCAGCCCGACCAGCTCGGGGGGCCGAGGGACCCAGTACTTC.

This clone has only a few counts. This chain connects TRBV4-1 to TRBJ1-2, with 7 positions matching TRBD1. Trimming at V came to 4 bases and at J to 7 bases, leaving 15 bases not matched to a gene. In germline, CDR1 is MGHRA, CDR2 YSYEKL. The CDR3 is 16 amino acids. The CDR3: CASSLPTGPPPSGYTF. CDR3 coding DNA: TGCGCCAGCAGCCTCCCGACAGGGCCTCCCCCCAGTGGCTACACCTTC.

The J gene is TRBJ2-3, the V gene TRBV7-2; 11 bases are a match to TRBD2. Germline lookup yields CDR1 SGHTA and CDR2 FQGNSA. V shed 5 bases, J shed 2 bases, and the junction held 6 bases outside the gene matches. The CDR3 covers 16 residues. CDR3 residues: CASSPASGGYTDTQYF. CDR3 nucleotides: TGTGCCAGCAGCCCAGCTAGCGGGGGGTACACAGATACGCAGTATTTT.

J is TRBJ2-7 and V is TRBV9; 7 bases agree with TRBD2. J lost 2 bases, V lost 0 bases, and 5 bases had no gene match. CDR3 length equals 15 residues. Germline loops: CDR1 SGDLS, CDR2 YYNGEE. DNA of the CDR3: TGTGCCAGCAGCGTAGGTGGGGGGGAGACCTACGAGCAGTACTTC. It encodes CASSVGGGETYEQYF.

This chain uses TRBV19 with TRBJ2-2; 13 bases align to TRBD2. The CDR3 has 16 residues. V was clipped by 7 bases and J by 3 bases; unmatched bases: 5. Germline V CDR1 and CDR2: LNHDA, SQIVND (reference sequence). The CDR3 sequence: CASTLAGGPHTGELFF. The CDR3 nucleotides are TGTGCCAGTACACTAGCGGGGGGGCCCCACACCGGGGAGCTGTTTTTT.

V usage is TRBV28 and J usage is TRBJ2-7; 7 positions match TRBD2. CDR1 is MDHEN and CDR2 is SYDVKM in the germline V gene. V lost 10 bases to trimming and J lost 5 bases; unmatched junction nucleotides: 11. The CDR3 covers 13 residues. Written as DNA, the CDR3 is TGTGCCACCCTGGGCGGGAGATCCAACGAGCAGTACTTC. Residues: CATLGGRSNEQYF.

V gene TRBV27 combines with J gene TRBJ2-3; 8 positions agree with TRBD2. The CDR3 is 15 residues long. The ends lost 6 bases at V and 2 bases at J; junction bases unmatched: 7. Germline-derived CDR1 and CDR2 are MNHEY and SMNVEV (reference sequence). CDR3 sequence reads: CASRPRGGPTDTQYF. The CDR3 DNA reads TGTGCCAGCAGGCCCCGGGGGGGACCCACAGATACGCAGTATTTT.

This chain uses TRBV19 with TRBJ2-1; D may be TRBD1 (6 bases). The CDR3 consists of 14 residues. The germline V and J ends were trimmed by 1 base and 3 bases, with 7 bases remaining between them. The V gene's germline CDR1 is LNHDA and CDR2 SQIVND (reference sequence). The CDR3 loop reads CASSIGTVYNEQFF. In nucleotides, the CDR3 is TGTGCCAGTAGTATAGGGACAGTCTACAATGAGCAGTTCTTC.

This clone was seen only once. This rearrangement joins TRBV2 to TRBJ1-4; D is undetermined. This CDR3 comprises 15 residues. With 3 bases removed from V and 5 bases from J, the gap between germline ends came to 13 bases. The V gene's germline CDR1 is SNHLY and CDR2 FYNNEI. The CDR3 is CASSDPVTGNEKLFF. The CDR3 DNA sequence: TGTGCCAGCAGTGACCCCGTTACGGGGAATGAAAAACTGTTTTTT.